This TCR beta chain was captured in a study of blood T cells in healthy people across ages. Combining a sample-barcoded 5' primer with a J-beta primer mix, a second PCR ran for about 7 to 11 cycles. A single record per CDR3 protein comes from TCRdb applying MiXCR to the 5' RACE reads. Here the sample spans roughly 2 million distinct CDR3 sequences, 40% to 55% being singletons. Study results and caveats: Long-lived donors carried more naive CD4+ cells and greater diversity than aged donors. Older age went with lower TCR beta diversity per million T cells, in a roughly linear way.

The V end was cut by 0 bases, the J end by 5 bases, with 11 bases between. This CDR3 region has 14 residues. Germline CDR1 and CDR2: MNHEY and SVGEGT. As to this clonotype: The antigen is not known.

Sample: blood. The J gene is TRBJ2-7, the V gene TRBV6-2 or TRBV6-3, with D hard to call. This sequence originates from a middle-aged woman in good health. CDR3 DNA sequence: TGTGCCAGCAGTTACTCGAACGTAAGGGACGAGCAGTACTTC. Amino acids: CASSYSNVRDEQYF.